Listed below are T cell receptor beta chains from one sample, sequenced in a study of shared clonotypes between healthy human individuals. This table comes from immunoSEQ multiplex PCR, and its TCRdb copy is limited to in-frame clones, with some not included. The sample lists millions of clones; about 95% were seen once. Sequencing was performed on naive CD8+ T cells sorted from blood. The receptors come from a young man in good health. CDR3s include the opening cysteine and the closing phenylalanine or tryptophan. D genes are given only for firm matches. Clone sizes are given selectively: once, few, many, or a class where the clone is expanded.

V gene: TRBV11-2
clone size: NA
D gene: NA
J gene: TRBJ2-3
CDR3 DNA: TGTGCCAGCAGCTTAGAGGCAGGGGCAAGCACAGATACGCAGTATTTT
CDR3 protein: CASSLEAGASTDTQYF

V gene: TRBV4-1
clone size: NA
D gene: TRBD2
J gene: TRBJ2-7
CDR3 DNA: TGCGCCAGCAGCCCAAGGGGAGGGCGGGGGAACTCCTACGAGCAGTACTTC
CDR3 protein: CASSPRGGRGNSYEQYF

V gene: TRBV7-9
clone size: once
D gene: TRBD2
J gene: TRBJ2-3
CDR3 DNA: TGTGCCAGCAGCTTTGGGCTAGCGGGGTCCACTCCCACAGATACGCAGTATTTT
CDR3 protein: CASSFGLAGSTPTDTQYF

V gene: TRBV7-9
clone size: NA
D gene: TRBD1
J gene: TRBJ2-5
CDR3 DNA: TGTGCCAGCAGCTTAGTGGGACAGTACCAAGAGACCCAGTACTTC
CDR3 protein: CASSLVGQYQETQYF

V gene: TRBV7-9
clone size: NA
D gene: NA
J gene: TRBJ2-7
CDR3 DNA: TGTGCCAGCAGCTCCCCCCTTGCCCCCGAGCAGTACTTC
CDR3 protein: CASSSPLAPEQYF

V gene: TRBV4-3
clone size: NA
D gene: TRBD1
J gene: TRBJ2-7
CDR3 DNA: TGCGCCAGCAGCCAAGCGTCCGGGACAGGCTACGAGCAGTACTTC
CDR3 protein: CASSQASGTGYEQYF

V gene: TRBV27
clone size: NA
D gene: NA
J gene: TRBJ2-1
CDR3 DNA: TGTGCCAGCAGTTTTTTACCACCTGGGGTCAATGAGCAGTTCTTC
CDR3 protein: CASSFLPPGVNEQFF

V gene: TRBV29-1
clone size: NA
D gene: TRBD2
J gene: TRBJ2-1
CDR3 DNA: TGCAGCGCTGGAACTAGCGGGGAGCCGTTCTTC
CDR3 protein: CSAGTSGEPFF

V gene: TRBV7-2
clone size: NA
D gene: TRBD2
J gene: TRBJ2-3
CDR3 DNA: TGTGCCAGCAGCTTACTAGCGGGGGTCCCAGATACGCAGTATTTT
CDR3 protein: CASSLLAGVPDTQYF

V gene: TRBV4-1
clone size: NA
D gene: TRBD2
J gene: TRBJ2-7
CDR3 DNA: TGCGCCAGCAGCCAAGAACAACATAGCGGGGGGTTCTACGAGCAGTACTTC
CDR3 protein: CASSQEQHSGGFYEQYF

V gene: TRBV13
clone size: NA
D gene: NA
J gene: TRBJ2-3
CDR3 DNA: TGTGCCAGCAGCTTAGGAATGGGGGGTACAGATACGCAGTATTTT
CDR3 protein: CASSLGMGGTDTQYF

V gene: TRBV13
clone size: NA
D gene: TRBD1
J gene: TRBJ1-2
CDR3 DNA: TGTGCCAGCAGCTTCGAGGGGGCTTTCTATGGCTACACCTTC
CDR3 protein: CASSFEGAFYGYTF

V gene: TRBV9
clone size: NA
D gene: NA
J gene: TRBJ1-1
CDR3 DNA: TGTGCCAGCAGCGTCGAGAGCGGAGGATTGAACACTGAAGCTTTCTTT
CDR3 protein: CASSVESGGLNTEAFF

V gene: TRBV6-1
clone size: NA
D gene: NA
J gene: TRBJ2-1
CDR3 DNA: TGTGCCAGCAGTGTACAGTCGGATTCCTACAATGAGCAGTTCTTC
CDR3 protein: CASSVQSDSYNEQFF

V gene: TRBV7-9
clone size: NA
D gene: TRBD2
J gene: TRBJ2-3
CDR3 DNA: TGTGCCAGCAGCTTTCCCGGCGGGAGTCCTACAGATACGCAGTATTTT
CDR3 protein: CASSFPGGSPTDTQYF

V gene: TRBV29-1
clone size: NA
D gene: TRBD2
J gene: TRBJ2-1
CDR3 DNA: TGCAGCGTTGAAGACGGACTAGCGGGAGACAATGAGCAGTTCTTC
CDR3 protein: CSVEDGLAGDNEQFF

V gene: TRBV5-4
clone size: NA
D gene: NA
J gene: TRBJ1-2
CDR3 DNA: TGTGCCAGCAGCTTGGGAGGGGATCATGGCTACACCTTC
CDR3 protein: CASSLGGDHGYTF

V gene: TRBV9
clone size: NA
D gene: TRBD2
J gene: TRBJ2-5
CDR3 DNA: TGTGCCAGCAGCGTAGGACTTTCCGCGGCGGGAGGGAGAGAGACCCAGTACTTC
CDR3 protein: CASSVGLSAAGGRETQYF

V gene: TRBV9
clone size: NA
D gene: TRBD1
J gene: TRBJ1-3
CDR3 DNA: TGTGCCAGCAGCTGGGGACAGGCCCCTGGAAACACCATATATTTT
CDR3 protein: CASSWGQAPGNTIYF

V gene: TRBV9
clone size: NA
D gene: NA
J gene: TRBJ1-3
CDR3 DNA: TGTGCCAGCAGCGTAGAGGCAGGCTCTGGAAACACCATATATTTT
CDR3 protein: CASSVEAGSGNTIYF

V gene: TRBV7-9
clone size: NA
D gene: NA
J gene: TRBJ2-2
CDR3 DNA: TGTGCCAGCAGCTTAATCGGACTACAAAACACCGGGGAGCTGTTTTTT
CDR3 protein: CASSLIGLQNTGELFF

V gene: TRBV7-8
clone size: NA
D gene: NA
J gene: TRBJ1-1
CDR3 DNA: TGTGCCAGCAGCTTTTCGAACACTGAAGCTTTCTTT
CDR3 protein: CASSFSNTEAFF

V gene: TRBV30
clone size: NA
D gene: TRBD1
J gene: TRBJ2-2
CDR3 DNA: TGTGCCTGGAGTGTATCACAGGGGGCCACCGGGGAGCTGTTTTTT
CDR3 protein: CAWSVSQGATGELFF

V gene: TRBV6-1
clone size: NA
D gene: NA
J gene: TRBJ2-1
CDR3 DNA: TGTGCCAGCAGTGATTGGGGATTTAGTGAGCAGTTCTTC
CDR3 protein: CASSDWGFSEQFF

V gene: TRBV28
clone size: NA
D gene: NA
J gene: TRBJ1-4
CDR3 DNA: TGTGCCAGCAGTTCGCCCCTGGGACCTGAGGGTGAAAAACTGTTTTTT
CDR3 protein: CASSSPLGPEGEKLFF

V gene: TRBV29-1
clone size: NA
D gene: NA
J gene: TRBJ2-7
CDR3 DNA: TGCAGCGTTGAAGTCGACGCGAGGTACTTC
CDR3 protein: CSVEVDARYF

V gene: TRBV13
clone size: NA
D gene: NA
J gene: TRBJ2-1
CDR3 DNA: TGTGCCAGCATGAACGGGGGCAGCTCCTACAATGAGCAGTTCTTC
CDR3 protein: CASMNGGSSYNEQFF

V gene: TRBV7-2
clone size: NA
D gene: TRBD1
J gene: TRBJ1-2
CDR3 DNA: TGTGCCAGCAGCTTAGAAGCAGGGGGAGCATATGGCTACACCTTC
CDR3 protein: CASSLEAGGAYGYTF

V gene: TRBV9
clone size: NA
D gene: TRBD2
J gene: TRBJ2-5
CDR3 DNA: TGTGCCAGCAGCGCAGGGAAGGGACTAGCGGGAGTTAGCGAGACCCAGTACTTC
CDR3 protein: CASSAGKGLAGVSETQYF

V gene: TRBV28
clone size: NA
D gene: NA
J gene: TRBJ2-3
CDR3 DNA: TGTGCCAGCAGTTTGGACGTCACAGATACGCAGTATTTT
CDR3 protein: CASSLDVTDTQYF

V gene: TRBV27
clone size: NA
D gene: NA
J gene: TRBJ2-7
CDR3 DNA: TGTGCCAGCAGCTATAGGACGGCCTCCTACGAGCAGTACTTC
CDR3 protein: CASSYRTASYEQYF

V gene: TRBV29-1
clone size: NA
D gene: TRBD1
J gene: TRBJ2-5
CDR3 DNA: TGCAGCGTTACAACAGGGGGAATGGAGACCCAGTACTTC
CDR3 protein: CSVTTGGMETQYF

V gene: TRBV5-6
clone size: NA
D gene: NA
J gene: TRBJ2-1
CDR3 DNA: TGTGCCAGCAGCGCCAACAATGAGCAGTTCTTC
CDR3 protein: CASSANNEQFF

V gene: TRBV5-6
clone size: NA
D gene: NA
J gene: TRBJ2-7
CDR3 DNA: TGTGCCAGCAGCTTCTCTAGCTCCTACGAGCAGTACTTC
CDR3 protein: CASSFSSSYEQYF

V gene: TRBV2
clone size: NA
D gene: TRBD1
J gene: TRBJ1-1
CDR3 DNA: TGTGCCAGCATTCAGGGGGTCGATGAAGCTTTCTTT
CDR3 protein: CASIQGVDEAFF

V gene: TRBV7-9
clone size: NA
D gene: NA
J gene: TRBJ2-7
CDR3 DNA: TGTGCCAGCAGCCGGAGGGCAGACGAGCAGTACTTC
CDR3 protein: CASSRRADEQYF

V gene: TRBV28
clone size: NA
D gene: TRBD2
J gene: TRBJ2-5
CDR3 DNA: TGTGCCACCCGTCGGGGGGGCCTTTCTGAGACCCAGTACTTC
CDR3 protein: CATRRGGLSETQYF

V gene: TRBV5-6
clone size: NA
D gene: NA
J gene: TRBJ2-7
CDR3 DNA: TGTGCCAGCAGCCAAGGACAGATCCACTACGAGCAGTACTTC
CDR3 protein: CASSQGQIHYEQYF

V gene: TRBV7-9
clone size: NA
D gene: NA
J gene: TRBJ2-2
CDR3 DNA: TGTGCCAGCAGCGGGGGGACCGGGGAGCTGTTTTTT
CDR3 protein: CASSGGTGELFF

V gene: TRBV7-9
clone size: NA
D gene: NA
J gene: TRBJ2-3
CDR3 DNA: TGTGCCAGCAGCCCCCCGCGGGTTACGCAGTATTTT
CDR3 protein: CASSPPRVTQYF

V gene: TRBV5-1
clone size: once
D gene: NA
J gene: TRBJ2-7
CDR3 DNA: TGCGCCAGCAGCTTGGCCACAGGCTCCTACGAGCAGTACTTC
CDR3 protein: CASSLATGSYEQYF

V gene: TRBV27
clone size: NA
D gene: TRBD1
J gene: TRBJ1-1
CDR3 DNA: TGTGCCAGCAGTTCCGGGACAGGCTTAGTGTTGATGAACACTGAAGCTTTCTTT
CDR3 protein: CASSSGTGLVLMNTEAFF

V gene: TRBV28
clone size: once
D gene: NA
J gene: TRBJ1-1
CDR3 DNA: TGTGCCAGCAGAACTATACTAGGGGAGGACACTGAAGCTTTCTTT
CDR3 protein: CASRTILGEDTEAFF

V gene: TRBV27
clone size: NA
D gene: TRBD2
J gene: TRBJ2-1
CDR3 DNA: TGTGCCAGCAGTTCGGGACTAACTACCTACAATGAGCAGTTCTTC
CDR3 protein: CASSSGLTTYNEQFF

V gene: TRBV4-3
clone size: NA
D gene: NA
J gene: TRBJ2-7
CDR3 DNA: TGCGCCAGCAGCCAACTCCTGGAGGGGGCCTACGAGCAGTACTTC
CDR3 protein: CASSQLLEGAYEQYF

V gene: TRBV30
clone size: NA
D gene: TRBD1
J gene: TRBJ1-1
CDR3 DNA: TGTGCCTGGAGTGTTGGACAGGGGGGAACTGAAGCTTTCTTT
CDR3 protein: CAWSVGQGGTEAFF

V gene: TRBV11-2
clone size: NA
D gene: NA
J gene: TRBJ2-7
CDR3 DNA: TGTGCCAGCAGCTTACGAGAGAACTCCTACGAGCAGTACTTC
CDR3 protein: CASSLRENSYEQYF

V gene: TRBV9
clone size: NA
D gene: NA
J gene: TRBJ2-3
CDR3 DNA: TGTGCCAGCAGCGCAATGCCGGGTTTGGCAGATACGCAGTATTTT
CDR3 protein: CASSAMPGLADTQYF

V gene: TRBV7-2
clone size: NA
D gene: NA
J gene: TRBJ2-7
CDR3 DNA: TGTGCCAGCAGCCCCCATTGGGCCCCTCGCGGCGAGCAGTACTTC
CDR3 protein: CASSPHWAPRGEQYF

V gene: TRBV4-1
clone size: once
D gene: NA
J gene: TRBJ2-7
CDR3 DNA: TGCGCCAGCAGCCAAGACCGACCGGGAAGCTCCTACGAGCAGTACTTC
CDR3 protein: CASSQDRPGSSYEQYF

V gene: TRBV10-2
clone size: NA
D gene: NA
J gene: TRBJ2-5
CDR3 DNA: TGCGCCAGCAGTGAGAGCACGATTTACCTCCGGCCTCAAGAGACCCAGTACTTC
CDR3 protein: CASSESTIYLRPQETQYF

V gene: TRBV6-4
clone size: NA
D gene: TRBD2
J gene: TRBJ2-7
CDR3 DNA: TGTGCCAGCAGTGACTGTGGACTTAGCGAAGGGAGGGCCGCCTACGAGCAGTACTTC
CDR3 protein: CASSDCGLSEGRAAYEQYF